These 32 T cell receptor beta chains share one sample of origin, sequenced in a study of T cell responses to AZD1222 COVID-19 vaccine (dated by TCRdb to about 2021). Libraries were constructed by the immunoSEQ multiplex PCR assay. Drawn from immuneACCESS, this table holds only the in-frame rearrangements with V and J called that TCRdb kept. Clones are partly lost; checked studies trace under half to an unresolved V gene and leave the rest unexplained. Here the sample has over 40,000 clones; around 80% occur a single time. The top ten hold roughly half of the sample. This specimen's time point label, interpreted: baseline before first vaccination. The material sequenced was peripheral blood, taken on day 0 of AZD1222 vaccination. Receptors were obtained from an adult in good health.

This rearrangement joins TRBV19 to TRBJ1-5, with TRBD1 as a possible D gene (5 bases). CDR1 LNHDA and CDR2 SQIVND come from the germline V gene (reference sequence). The CDR3 has 15 amino acids. V lost 7 bases, J lost 0 bases, and 13 bases lay in between. The CDR3 here is CASTGGGYSNQPQHF. The CDR3 bases are TGTGCCAGTACGGGCGGGGGTTATAGCAATCAGCCCCAGCATTTT.

V usage is TRBV7-8 and J usage is TRBJ1-4; 8 nucleotides line up with TRBD1. The V gene end was trimmed by 5 bases and the J gene end by 2 bases; junction bases not matched to a gene: 7. CDR1 is SGHVS and CDR2 is FQNEAQ in the germline V gene. There are 16 residues in the CDR3. This CDR3 reads CASSEDRGPTNEKLFF. As DNA, the CDR3 is TGTGCCAGCAGCGAAGACAGGGGCCCCACTAATGAAAAACTGTTTTTT. The entire variable domain, with the rest obtained from reference TRBV7-8 and TRBJ1-4, is as follows: GAGVSQSPRYKVAKRGQDVALRCDPISGHVSLFWYQQALGQGPEFLTYFQNEAQLDKSGLPSDRFFAERPEGSVSTLKIQRTQQEDSAVYLCASSEDRGPTNEKLFFGSGTQLSVL.

V and J are TRBV10-3 and TRBJ2-2; D unresolved. V was shortened by 0 bases and J by 5 bases, with 7 bases between the two germline ends. The CDR3 is made up of 14 amino acids. The germline CDR1 and CDR2 sequences are ENHRY and SYGVKD. CDR3 region: CAISESGITGELFF. In DNA, the CDR3 is TGTGCCATCAGTGAGTCGGGGATAACCGGGGAGCTGTTTTTT.

The rearrangement joins TRBV13 to TRBJ1-3, with 7 bases fitting TRBD1. Trimming at V came to 5 bases and at J to 3 bases, leaving 10 bases not matched to a gene. Germline V gives CDR1 PRHDT, CDR2 FYEKMQ (reference sequence). The CDR3 is 16 amino acids. CDR3 residues: CASSQGGLLDGNTIYF. Written as DNA, the CDR3 is TGTGCCAGCAGCCAGGGGGGCCTTTTAGATGGAAACACCATATATTTT.

This clone was seen once. The chain employs TRBV10-3 and TRBJ1-6; D not certain. The CDR3 is made up of 13 amino acids. Germline lookup yields CDR1 ENHRY and CDR2 SYGVKD. V was pared by 8 bases and J by 5 bases, with 10 bases between. As DNA, the CDR3 is TGTGCCATCTCGGACGAAAATAATTCACCCCTCCACTTT. It specifies CAISDENNSPLHF.

The chain links TRBV9 to TRBJ1-4; 7 bases map to TRBD1. CDR1 is SGDLS, CDR2 YYNGEE, per germline. This CDR3 comprises 14 residues. V trimming: 0 bases; J trimming: 7 bases; junction bases outside the gene matches: 3. CDR3 protein: CASSVEGGTEKLFF. Written as DNA, the CDR3 is TGTGCCAGCAGCGTAGAAGGGGGCACTGAAAAACTGTTTTTT.

The chain uses TRBV28 and TRBJ2-7, with 14 positions matching TRBD2. The CDR3 loop spans 15 amino acids. V shed 5 bases, J shed 5 bases, and the junction held 5 bases outside the gene matches. Looked up from germline, CDR1 is MDHEN and CDR2 is SYDVKM. The CDR3 protein is CASSRLAGGVHEQYF. The CDR3, as DNA: TGTGCCAGCAGTCGACTAGCGGGGGGGGTCCACGAGCAGTACTTC.

The V call is TRBV9, the J call TRBJ1-6, with 7 positions matching TRBD1. V was clipped by 4 bases and J by 5 bases; unmatched bases: 6. Germline CDR1 and CDR2: SGDLS and YYNGEE. This CDR3 is 15 amino acids long. For the CDR3, the DNA is TGTGCCAGCAGCTTAGGGGGACAGCATAATTCACCCCTCCACTTT. Its translation is CASSLGGQHNSPLHF.

This clone occurred once. The chain carries TRBV28 and TRBJ1-5; tentative D call: TRBD1 (6 bases). Deletions cut 6 bases from V and 0 bases from J, with 9 bases between. CDR1 MDHEN and CDR2 SYDVKM come from the germline V gene. The CDR3 is 14 amino acids. In nucleotides, the CDR3 is TGTGCCAGCAGGGGCAGGGGTAGCAATCAGCCCCAGCATTTT. Residues: CASRGRGSNQPQHF. Combining the CDR3 with reference TRBV28 and TRBJ1-5 gives the whole variable domain DVKVTQSSRYLVKRTGEKVFLECVQDMDHENMFWYRQDPGLGLRLIYFSYDVKMKEKGDIPEGYSVSREKKERFSLILESASTNQTSMYLCASRGRGSNQPQHFGDGTRLSIL.

In its sample, this clone was seen a few times. The chain recombines TRBV4-1 with TRBJ1-3, with D uncertain. CDR1 and CDR2 from the germline V gene are MGHRA and YSYEKL. The CDR3 runs to 17 residues. V was clipped by 3 bases and J by 0 bases, with 15 bases between them. The CDR3 loop is CASSQTPGGTSGNTIYF. The CDR3 DNA reads as TGCGCCAGCAGCCAGACCCCGGGCGGAACCTCTGGAAACACCATATATTTT.

With regard to this clone: Sequence at one end of the junction differs from germline and may be a read error. The V gene is TRBV20-1, the J gene TRBJ2-1, with D possibly being TRBD2 (6 bases). There are 10 residues in the CDR3. Germline loops: CDR1 DFQATT, CDR2 SNEGSKA (reference sequence). CDR3 nucleotides: TGCAGTGCTAGAGATCCGGGACTGATCTTC. It translates to CSARDPGLIF.

This clone was seen a few times. The genes are TRBV24-1 and TRBJ2-2, with D hard to call. Germline V lookup: CDR1 KGHDR, CDR2 SFDVKD. Trimming shortened V by 1 base and J by 1 base, and 9 bases separated the two germline ends. The CDR3 totals 16 residues. The DNA for the CDR3 is TGTGCCACCAGTGATTTAAGGCACTGGAACACCGGGGAGCTGTTTTTT. Translated: CATSDLRHWNTGELFF.

This clone occurred once. The chain couples TRBV6-5 to TRBJ1-2; the match to TRBD1 covers 8 bases. V shed 4 bases and J 5 bases; nucleotides not matched to a gene: 12. The germline CDR1 and CDR2 sequences are MNHEY and SVGAGI. This CDR3 contains 16 residues. CDR3 sequence (DNA): TGTGCCAGCAGTTTCACTGCATTCGGGACAGGTTATGGCTACACCTTC. It yields the protein CASSFTAFGTGYGYTF.

V is TRBV5-1 and J is TRBJ1-1; D is perhaps TRBD1 (5 bases). Germline values: CDR1 SGHRS, CDR2 YFSETQ. Trimming removed 4 bases at V and 0 bases at J, with 7 bases between. There are 13 residues in the CDR3. This chain's CDR3 is CASSLTVNTEAFF. The CDR3, as DNA: TGCGCCAGCAGCCTGACAGTGAACACTGAAGCTTTCTTT.

The chain carries TRBV7-2 and TRBJ2-5; no clear D. CDR1 SGHTA and CDR2 FQGNSA come from the germline V gene. This CDR3 contains 15 residues. The V and J ends lost 6 bases and 5 bases respectively, with 19 bases between them. The CDR3 nucleotides read TGTGCCAGCAGTCCAGGCCGGTGGGGTCGGGAGACCCAGTACTTC. This sequence encodes CASSPGRWGRETQYF.

The chain carries TRBV28 and TRBJ1-5; a weak D match, TRBD1 (5 bases). Trimming left V 7 bases short and J 7 bases short, with 20 bases between. Germline V gives CDR1 MDHEN, CDR2 SYDVKM. This CDR3 spans 15 amino acids. The CDR3 loop is CASTFAGQARQPQHF. The CDR3 DNA is TGTGCCAGCACGTTCGCGGGGCAGGCCCGGCAGCCCCAGCATTTT.

This clone occurred once. The rearrangement links TRBV7-3 to TRBJ2-3, with a tentative D call TRBD2 (6 bases). The CDR3 runs 16 residues. Germline values: CDR1 SGHTA, CDR2 FQGTGA. The V end was cut by 5 bases, the J end by 4 bases, with 19 bases between. CDR3 amino acids: CASSPLPGLSSDTQYF. CDR3 DNA sequence: TGTGCCAGCAGCCCCCTCCCGGGACTTTCATCAGATACGCAGTATTTT.

CDR3 nucleotides: TGTGCCAGCAGCAACCGGGACAGGGTTTATGGCTACACCTTC. This encodes CASSNRDRVYGYTF. The chain is built from TRBV7-9 and TRBJ1-2, with TRBD1 identical over 9 bases. This CDR3 region has 14 residues. Germline trimming cut 5 bases from V and 5 bases from J; bases unmatched to any gene: 6. Germline assignment: CDR1 SEHNR and CDR2 FQNEAQ (reference sequence).

The rearrangement uses TRBV4-1 and TRBJ1-2, with a weak D call TRBD1 (5 bases). Germline CDR1 MGHRA, CDR2 YSYEKL. Trimming took off 4 bases at V and 4 bases at J, with 19 bases between the two ends. CDR3 length equals 16 residues. The CDR3, as DNA: TGCGCCAGCAGCCCCACTTTCTACACCGACAGCTATGGCTACACCTTC. Translating it yields CASSPTFYTDSYGYTF.

The chain joins TRBV6-5 to TRBJ2-5, with 9 bases lining up with TRBD1. Looked up from germline, CDR1 is MNHEY and CDR2 is SVGAGI. V lost 3 bases to trimming and J lost 3 bases; unmatched junction nucleotides: 8. This CDR3 comprises 16 residues. CDR3 sequence: CASSYAGQGLEETQYF. The DNA of the CDR3 is TGTGCCAGCAGTTATGCGGGACAGGGTCTTGAAGAGACCCAGTACTTC.

V gene TRBV9 combines with J gene TRBJ2-1, with 11 bases identical to TRBD2. CDR3 size: 16 residues. Germline CDR1 and CDR2: SGDLS and YYNGEE. Trimming took 0 bases from V and 7 from J; bases not matched to a gene: 6. The CDR3 is CASSVGLAGGHNEQFF. The CDR3 nucleotides read TGTGCCAGCAGCGTAGGCTTAGCGGGGGGGCATAATGAGCAGTTCTTC.

The chain joins TRBV2 to TRBJ2-1; D may match TRBD1 or TRBD2 (7 bases each). This CDR3 has 15 amino acids. The germline V gene encodes CDR1 SNHLY and CDR2 FYNNEI. V lost 2 bases to trimming and J lost 1 base, with 9 bases between them. The DNA for the CDR3 is TGTGCCAGCAGTGAACAGGGGGGGTCCTACAATGAGCAGTTCTTC. Its protein is CASSEQGGSYNEQFF.

J is TRBJ2-7 and V is TRBV5-6; 8 nucleotides match TRBD1. From germline, CDR1 is SGHDT and CDR2 YYEEEE. CDR3 length: 15 amino acids. J gave up 2 bases and V 5 bases, and 9 bases lay outside the gene matches. CDR3 amino acids: CASRLGQGSAYEQYF. DNA of the CDR3: TGTGCCAGCAGACTCGGACAGGGAAGCGCCTACGAGCAGTACTTC.

The chain joins TRBV10-3 to TRBJ2-1, with D possibly being TRBD2 (5 bases). This CDR3 comprises 15 residues. Germline loops: CDR1 ENHRY, CDR2 SYGVKD. V lost 8 bases to trimming and J lost 0 bases, with 14 bases between them. The CDR3 bases are TGTGCCATCTCGGGTTTTGGGAGCTCCTACAATGAGCAGTTCTTC. Its protein product is CAISGFGSSYNEQFF.

The chain combines TRBV27 with TRBJ1-2, with D possibly being TRBD1 (6 bases). Germline V CDR1 and CDR2: MNHEY, SMNVEV (reference sequence). The V gene lost 2 bases and the J gene lost 5 bases, with 9 bases spanning the gap. This CDR3 comprises 13 residues. The CDR3: CASSLRGGYGYTF. CDR3 in DNA: TGTGCCAGCAGTTTAAGAGGGGGGTATGGCTACACCTTC.

This chain connects TRBV28 to TRBJ2-2, with 9 bases aligning to TRBD1. This CDR3 comprises 16 residues. The junction had 12 bases not matched to a gene; V was cut back by 6 bases and J by 7 bases. Germline CDR1 MDHEN, CDR2 SYDVKM. The CDR3 nucleotides read TGTGCCAGCAGAGCCCCCGGGACAGGGAAAAACGGGGAGCTGTTTTTT. Amino acids: CASRAPGTGKNGELFF.

This chain uses TRBV19 with TRBJ2-1; 10 positions match TRBD2. The germline gives CDR1 LNHDA, CDR2 SQIVND (reference sequence). The CDR3 consists of 15 residues. V was pared by 2 bases and J by 4 bases, with 2 bases of the junction left unmatched. The CDR3 is CASSIKTSGYNEQFF. CDR3 sequence (DNA): TGTGCCAGTAGTATAAAGACTAGCGGGTACAATGAGCAGTTCTTC. Full variable domain (outside the CDR3, taken from reference TRBV19 and TRBJ2-1): DGGITQSPKYLFRKEGQNVTLSCEQNLNHDAMYWYRQDPGQGLRLIYYSQIVNDFQKGDIAEGYSVSREKKESFPLTVTSAQKNPTAFYLCASSIKTSGYNEQFFGPGTRLTVL.

The chain uses TRBV10-3 and TRBJ2-7; 11 bases line up with TRBD2. Germline trimming cut 7 bases from V and 2 bases from J; bases unmatched to any gene: 4. The CDR3 spans 14 residues. CDR1 is ENHRY and CDR2 is SYGVKD in the germline V gene. The chain's CDR3 is CAITWGLAAYEQYF. Written as DNA, the CDR3 is TGTGCCATCACTTGGGGACTAGCGGCCTACGAGCAGTACTTC.

The V and J genes are TRBV5-6 and TRBJ2-5, with TRBD1 matching over 8 bases. The CDR3 loop spans 14 amino acids. From germline, CDR1 is SGHDT and CDR2 YYEEEE. V gave up 1 base and J gave up 2 bases; unmatched junction bases: 1. The CDR3 protein is CASSLNRGQETQYF. The DNA of the CDR3 is TGTGCCAGCAGCTTGAACAGGGGGCAAGAGACCCAGTACTTC.

The genes are TRBV2 and TRBJ1-4; no firm D call. The V end was cut by 2 bases, the J end by 8 bases, with 12 bases between. The CDR3 extends over 14 amino acids. Germline loops: CDR1 SNHLY, CDR2 FYNNEI. This CDR3 is CASSETRNKEKLFF. CDR3 DNA sequence: TGTGCCAGCAGTGAAACCCGGAATAAGGAAAAACTGTTTTTT.

The genes are TRBV6-5 and TRBJ2-3, with D maybe TRBD2 (7 bases). Trimming pared 2 bases from V and 5 bases from J, leaving 8 bases between. Germline CDR1 MNHEY, CDR2 SVGAGI. CDR3 length: 13 amino acids. The CDR3 DNA reads TGTGCCAGCAGTTACAGGGGGGGAGATACGCAGTATTTT. Translating it yields CASSYRGGDTQYF.

In this sample, this clone turned up once. The chain links TRBV6-5 to TRBJ2-2, with no clear D. The CDR3 length is 14 residues. V was shortened by 5 bases and J by 1 base, with 8 bases between the two germline ends. Germline V gives CDR1 MNHEY, CDR2 SVGAGI. Here the CDR3 reads CASSRYRNTGELFF. The CDR3 region has the DNA TGTGCCAGCAGTAGGTACAGGAACACCGGGGAGCTGTTTTTT.